These 3 T cell receptor beta chains were all obtained from the same sample, sequenced in a study of control samples from healthy donors and cancer patients (dated by TCRdb to about 2020). Library creation used the immunoSEQ multiplex PCR assay. Sourced from immuneACCESS, this table was stored by TCRdb with only in-frame sequences that have V and J called. A share of the clones is absent; for the studies checked, an unresolved V gene accounts for under half, and the remainder has no known explanation. Counted in this sample were about 90,000 clones; 93% of them appeared once. Of the sample, around 1.5% falls within the top ten clones. The specimen sequenced was blood. The receptors derive from a woman aged 25 to 39 in good health.

CDR3 in DNA: TGTGCCAGCTCTCTGGGACAGGGTATATATAATTCACCCCTCCACTTT. Encoded protein: CASSLGQGIYNSPLHF. The rearrangement links TRBV27 to TRBJ1-6; TRBD1 matches 9 bases. Germline V CDR1 and CDR2: MNHEY, SMNVEV (reference sequence). The CDR3 has 16 residues. J lost 4 bases, V lost 8 bases, and 9 bases had no gene match.

This sequence joins TRBV27 and TRBJ1-1, with D perhaps matching TRBD1 (5 bases). The CDR3 loop spans 15 amino acids. The V gene's germline CDR1 is MNHEY and CDR2 SMNVEV (reference sequence). Trimming took 5 bases from V and 8 from J, leaving 21 bases between them. The CDR3: CASSPDRELILEAFF. CDR3 DNA sequence: TGTGCCAGCAGTCCCGACAGAGAACTGATTCTAGAAGCTTTCTTT.

The rearrangement joins TRBV4-1 to TRBJ2-7, with TRBD2 matching over 12 bases. V was pared by 1 base and J by 4 bases, with 5 bases of the junction left unmatched. CDR3 size: 16 residues. Germline V CDR1 and CDR2: MGHRA, YSYEKL. The chain's CDR3 is CASSQGQTSGSYEQYF. CDR3 DNA sequence: TGCGCCAGCAGCCAAGGTCAGACTAGCGGGAGTTACGAGCAGTACTTC.